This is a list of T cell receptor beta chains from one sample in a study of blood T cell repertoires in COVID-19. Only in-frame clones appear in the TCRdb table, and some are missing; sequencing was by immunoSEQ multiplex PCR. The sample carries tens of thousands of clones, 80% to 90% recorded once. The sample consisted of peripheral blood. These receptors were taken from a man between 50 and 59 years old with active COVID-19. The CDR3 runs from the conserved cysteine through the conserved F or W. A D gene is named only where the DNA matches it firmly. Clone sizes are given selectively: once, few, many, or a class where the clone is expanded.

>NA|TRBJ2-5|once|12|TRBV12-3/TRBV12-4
CASSLVEETQYF
TGTGCCAGCAGTTTGGTAGAAGAGACCCAGTACTTC
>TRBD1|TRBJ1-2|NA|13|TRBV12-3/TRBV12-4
CASSLDRGNGYTF
TGTGCCAGCAGCCTTGACAGGGGTAACGGCTACACCTTC
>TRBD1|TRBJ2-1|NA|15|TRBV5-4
CASSYRTGGNNEQFF
TGTGCCAGCAGCTACCGGACAGGGGGCAACAATGAGCAGTTCTTC
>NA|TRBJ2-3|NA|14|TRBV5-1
CASSLVQSTDTQYF
TGCGCCAGCAGCTTAGTACAGAGCACAGATACGCAGTATTTT
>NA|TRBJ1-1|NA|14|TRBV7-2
CASSYRGSDGSAFF
TGTGCCAGCAGCTACAGAGGGTCCGACGGCTCAGCTTTCTTT
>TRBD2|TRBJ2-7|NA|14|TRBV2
CASSEASGSYEQYF
TGTGCCAGCAGTGAAGCTAGCGGGAGTTACGAGCAGTACTTC
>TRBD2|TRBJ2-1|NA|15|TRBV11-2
CASSTLAGVGNEQFF
TGTGCCAGCAGCACCCTAGCGGGAGTGGGCAATGAGCAGTTCTTC
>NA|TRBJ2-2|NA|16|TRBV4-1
CASSQDSASDAGELFF
TGCGCCAGCAGCCAAGATTCGGCTAGCGATGCCGGGGAGCTGTTTTTT
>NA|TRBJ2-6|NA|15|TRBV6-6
CASRPGTPGANVLTF
TGTGCCAGCAGGCCGGGGACACCTGGGGCCAACGTCCTGACTTTC
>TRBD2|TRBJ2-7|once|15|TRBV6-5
CASSYQLLAGGEQYF
TGTGCCAGCAGTTACCAACTATTAGCGGGAGGGGAGCAGTACTTC
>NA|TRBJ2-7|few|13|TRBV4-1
CASSLVATYEQYF
TGCGCCAGCAGCCTCGTAGCGACGTACGAGCAGTACTTC
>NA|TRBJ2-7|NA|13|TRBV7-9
CASSFGTAYEQYF
TGTGCCAGCAGCTTCGGGACTGCCTACGAGCAGTACTTC
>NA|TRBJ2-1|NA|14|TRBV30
CAWSVGGYYNEQFF
TGTGCCTGGAGTGTCGGCGGATACTACAATGAGCAGTTCTTC
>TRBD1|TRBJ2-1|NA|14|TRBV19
CASSMELAGGEQFF
TGTGCCAGTAGTATGGAGCTAGCAGGGGGTGAGCAGTTCTTC
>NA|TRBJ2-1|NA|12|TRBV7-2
CASSASRHEQFF
TGTGCCAGCAGCGCTAGCAGGCATGAGCAGTTCTTC
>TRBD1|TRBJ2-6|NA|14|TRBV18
CASGQGDGANVLTF
TGTGCCAGCGGACAGGGAGATGGGGCCAACGTCCTGACTTTC
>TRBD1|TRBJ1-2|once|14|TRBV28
CASSGNRQGNGYTF
TGTGCCAGCAGCGGCAATCGACAGGGGAATGGCTACACCTTC
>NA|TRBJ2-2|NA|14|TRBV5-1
CASSLGGNTGELFF
TGCGCCAGCAGCTTGGGAGGGAACACCGGGGAGCTGTTTTTT
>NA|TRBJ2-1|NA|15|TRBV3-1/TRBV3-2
CASSQGWTVDNEQFF
TGTGCCAGCAGCCAAGGATGGACAGTTGACAATGAGCAGTTCTTC
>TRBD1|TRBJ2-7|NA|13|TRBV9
CASSAMTGNEQYF
TGTGCCAGCAGCGCCATGACAGGGAACGAGCAGTACTTC
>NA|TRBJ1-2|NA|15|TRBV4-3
CASSQETGRHYGYTF
TGCGCCAGCAGCCAAGAAACGGGGAGGCACTATGGCTACACCTTC
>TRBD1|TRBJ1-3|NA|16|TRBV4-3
CASSLSEGAYGNTIYF
TGCGCCAGCAGCCTAAGTGAGGGGGCCTACGGAAACACCATATATTTT
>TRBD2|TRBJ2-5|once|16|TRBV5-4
CASSRILAGHQETQYF
TGTGCCAGCAGCCGAATACTAGCGGGCCATCAAGAGACCCAGTACTTC
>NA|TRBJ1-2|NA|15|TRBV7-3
CASSSSLSGDYGYTF
TGTGCCAGCAGCTCCAGCCTTTCGGGGGACTATGGCTACACCTTC
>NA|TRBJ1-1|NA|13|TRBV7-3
CASISPGRTEAFF
TGTGCCAGCATCTCCCCAGGGAGGACTGAAGCTTTCTTT
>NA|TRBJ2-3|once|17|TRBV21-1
CASSKGKGDRCTDTQYF
TGTGCCAGCAGCAAAGGGAAGGGGGACAGATGCACAGATACGCAGTATTTT
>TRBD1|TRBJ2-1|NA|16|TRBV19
CASSTIGQGGVNEQFF
TGTGCCAGTAGTACAATCGGACAGGGGGGGGTGAATGAGCAGTTCTTC
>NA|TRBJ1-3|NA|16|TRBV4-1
CASSQGTPISGNTIYF
TGCGCCAGCAGCCAAGGGACTCCGATCTCTGGAAACACCATATATTTT
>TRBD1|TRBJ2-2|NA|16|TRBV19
CASSMEDRANTGELFF
TGTGCCAGTAGTATGGAGGACAGGGCGAACACCGGGGAGCTGTTTTTT
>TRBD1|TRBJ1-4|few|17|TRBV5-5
CASSLVARTGSWEKLFF
TGTGCCAGCAGCTTGGTAGCCCGGACAGGGTCTTGGGAAAAACTGTTTTTT
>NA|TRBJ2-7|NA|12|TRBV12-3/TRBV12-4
CASSADSREQYF
TGTGCCAGCAGTGCGGACAGCCGCGAGCAGTACTTC
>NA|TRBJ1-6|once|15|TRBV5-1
CASSLATTAHSPLHF
TGCGCCAGCAGCTTGGCGACGACAGCGCATTCACCCCTCCACTTT
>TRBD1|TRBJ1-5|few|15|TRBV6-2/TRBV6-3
CASSRVHRGHQPQHF
TGTGCCAGCAGTCGGGTCCACAGGGGCCATCAGCCCCAGCATTTT
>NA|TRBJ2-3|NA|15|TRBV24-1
CATSERQTSTDTQYF
TGTGCCACCAGTGAGCGACAGACTTCCACAGATACGCAGTATTTT
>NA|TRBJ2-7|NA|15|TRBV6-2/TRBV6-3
CASIPGSPAADEQYF
TGTGCCAGCATCCCCGGGTCCCCCGCTGCCGACGAGCAGTACTTC
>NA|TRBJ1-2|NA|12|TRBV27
CASRAAGRGYTF
TGTGCCAGCAGGGCGGCAGGGCGGGGCTACACCTTC
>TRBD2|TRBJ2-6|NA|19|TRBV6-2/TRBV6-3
CASSYSASGRKSGANVLTF
TGTGCCAGCAGTTACTCGGCTAGCGGGAGAAAATCTGGGGCCAACGTCCTGACTTTC
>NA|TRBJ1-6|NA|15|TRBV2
CASSGAGGDNSPLHF
TGTGCCAGCAGTGGGGCAGGCGGGGATAATTCACCCCTCCACTTT
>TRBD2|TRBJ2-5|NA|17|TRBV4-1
CASSTKGLAGGPGTQYF
TGCGCCAGCAGCACAAAGGGACTAGCGGGGGGGCCAGGGACCCAGTACTTC
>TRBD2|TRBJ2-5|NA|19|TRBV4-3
CASSQDWASGRAMGETQYF
TGCGCCAGCAGCCAAGATTGGGCTAGCGGGAGGGCCATGGGAGAGACCCAGTACTTC
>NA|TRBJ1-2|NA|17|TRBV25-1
CASSVNPRGSLMDGYTF
TGTGCCAGCAGTGTTAACCCCCGGGGAAGCCTTATGGATGGCTACACCTTC